The sequence of this T cell receptor (beta chain) was determined in a study of blood T cell repertoires in COVID-19. On the study more broadly: Collection of acute and convalescent COVID-19 samples took place in the United States, Italy and Spain. T cells, B-cell-depleted T cells, or PBMCs supplied cDNA or gDNA.

Original data processing: By means of reference gene primer amplification, nucleated cell counts were estimated. Clones were sequenced by immunoSEQ multiplex PCR, and TCRdb holds only the in-frame ones, with some missing. The V and J calls and the clone size are those of that table, but D and trimming were determined from the DNA. The sample consists of fewer than 200,000 clones, roughly 87% of them appearing once. Enrolment of Seattle patients took place during active infection, and they were followed longitudinally. The CDR3 runs to 14 residues. Trimming cost V 3 bases and J 0 bases, with 8 bases left between them. Germline CDR1 and CDR2: MNHEY and SVGAGI.

The TCR sequence derives from a woman between 55 and 75 years old with COVID-19, enrolled during active disease. V usage is TRBV6-5 and J usage is TRBJ1-2; no clear D gene. What was sequenced was peripheral blood. CDR3 region: CASSYTASNYGYTF. DNA of the CDR3: TGTGCCAGCAGTTATACTGCTTCTAACTATGGCTACACCTTC.